A single sample gave rise to the 8 T cell receptor beta chains below, sequenced in a study of blood T cell repertoires in COVID-19. TCRdb keeps only in-frame clones here, not all; method: immunoSEQ multiplex PCR. The repertoire consists of about 250,000 clones, with 84% occurring once and the leading ten covering less than 2%. The sample was peripheral blood. The receptors were sampled from a woman aged 40 to 50 who had recovered from COVID-19.

V is TRBV3-1 (or the pseudogene TRBV3-2) and J is TRBJ1-1; no definite D call. The V gene lost 4 bases and the J gene lost 0 bases, with 15 bases spanning the gap. The germline V gene encodes CDR1 LGHDT and CDR2 YNNKEL (reference sequence). This CDR3 region has 16 residues. CDR3 DNA: TGTGCCAGCAGCCCACACCTGACATTAATGAACACTGAAGCTTTCTTT. Residues: CASSPHLTLMNTEAFF.

This clone was counted once. The CDR3 is CASSPPRVYTGELFF. In DNA, the CDR3 is TGTGCCAGCAGCCCACCCAGGGTGTACACCGGGGAGCTGTTTTTT. This rearrangement joins TRBV7-2 to TRBJ2-2, with D perhaps TRBD1 (5 bases). Trimming removed 5 bases at V and 3 bases at J, with 13 bases between. The CDR3 is made up of 15 amino acids. Looked up from germline, CDR1 is SGHTA and CDR2 is FQGNSA.

This clone occurred a few times. The rearrangement joins TRBV4-1 to TRBJ1-6; unclear D gene. CDR1 and CDR2 (germline): MGHRA, YSYEKL. The ends were cut back, 0 bases at V and 11 bases at J, with 8 bases in the middle. CDR3 length: 13 amino acids. The CDR3 reads CASSQETLAPLHF. The CDR3 bases are TGCGCCAGCAGCCAAGAAACTCTCGCACCCCTCCACTTT.

The V call is TRBV7-9, the J call TRBJ1-5; 9 bases agree with TRBD1. The CDR3 runs 15 residues. V was clipped by 5 bases and J by 7 bases; unmatched bases: 9. Germline CDR1 and CDR2: SEHNR and FQNEAQ (reference sequence). The CDR3 region is CASSRGQGERQPQHF. CDR3 nucleotide sequence: TGTGCCAGCAGCCGGGGACAGGGCGAAAGGCAGCCCCAGCATTTT.

This clone was seen only once. The chain uses TRBV7-8 and TRBJ2-2, with TRBD1 identical over 9 bases. The V and J ends lost 5 bases and 5 bases, in that order; junction bases with no gene match: 9. The CDR3 has 16 amino acids. Germline V gene sequence: CDR1 SGHVS, CDR2 FQNEAQ. DNA of the CDR3: TGTGCCAGCAGCCCCCGGACAGGGGACCTTACCGGGGAGCTGTTTTTT. It yields the protein CASSPRTGDLTGELFF.

There are a few counts of this clone. In DNA, the CDR3 is TGTGCCAGCAGTAGAACAGTGAATCAGCCCCAGCATTTT. Translated: CASSRTVNQPQHF. This sequence joins TRBV12-3 or TRBV12-4 and TRBJ1-5; D is ambiguous. This CDR3 region has 13 residues. V shed 5 bases and J shed 4 bases, with 9 bases lying between them.

Only one count was recorded for this clone. The rearrangement joins TRBV28 to TRBJ1-4; no clear D. The CDR3 consists of 14 residues. V was cut by 6 bases and J by 7 bases, with 15 bases left in between. Per the germline V gene, CDR1 is MDHEN and CDR2 is SYDVKM. CDR3 amino acids: CASRLALSSEKLFF. In DNA form, the CDR3 reads TGTGCCAGCAGGTTAGCCCTGTCCAGTGAAAAACTGTTTTTT.

This rearrangement joins TRBV7-9 to TRBJ2-3; 7 bases match TRBD1. The J segment lost 5 bases and the V segment lost 4 bases, leaving 6 bases of the junction unmatched. CDR1 is SEHNR, CDR2 FQNEAQ, per germline (reference sequence). This CDR3 has 14 amino acids. The CDR3 bases are TGTGCCAGCAGCTCGAACAGGGGTCGAGATACGCAGTATTTT. The encoded protein is CASSSNRGRDTQYF.